The sequence of this T cell receptor beta chain was determined in a study of vaccination and CD4 T cells after COVID-19. About the research overall: According to the study, participants were given two doses of BNT162b2 or mRNA-1273 vaccine. Stimulation of the cells used overlapping spike peptide pools from SARS-CoV-2 and from the common cold coronaviruses HCoV-NL63, HCoV-OC43 and HCoV-229E. Study-wide results and limits: Looking at convalescent patients, 304 of their 307 vaccine-specific clones were spike mono-reactive.

An Oncomine TCR Beta short-read assay was used to sequence the DNA from cultured CD4+ T cells. Someone extracted genomic DNA from cultured CD4+ T cells. Each CDR3 protein is one row after TCRdb ran MiXCR on the PCR reads. The sample contains roughly 3,000 distinct CDR3 sequences, approximately 31% of which appear only once. Trimming left V 0 bases short and J 2 bases short, with 13 bases between. The length of the CDR3 is 16 residues. Germline values: CDR1 LNHDA, CDR2 SQIVND (reference sequence). Stated treatment: roughly 11-day PBMC culture with coronavirus spike peptide pools or control peptides (ViraFEST assay). This clonotype turned up a few times. Its antigen is undetermined.

The clonotype comes from a human donor who had recovered from COVID-19. The V call is TRBV19, the J call TRBJ1-2; D is undetermined. The sample consisted of CD4+ T cells from blood, cultured in vitro. CDR3 protein: CASSIDGNLRNYGYTF. The CDR3 DNA is TGTGCCAGTAGTATAGACGGGAATCTACGAAACTATGGCTACACCTTC.